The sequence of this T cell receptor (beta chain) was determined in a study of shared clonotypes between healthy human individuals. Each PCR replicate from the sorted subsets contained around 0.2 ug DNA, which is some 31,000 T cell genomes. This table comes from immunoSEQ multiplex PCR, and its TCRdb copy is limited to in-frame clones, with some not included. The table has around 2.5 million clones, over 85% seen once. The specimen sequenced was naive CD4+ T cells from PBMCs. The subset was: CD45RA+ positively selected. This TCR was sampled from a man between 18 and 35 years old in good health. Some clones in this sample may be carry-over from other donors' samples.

The CDR3: CASRGPGPSEDGYTF. The CDR3 DNA sequence: TGCGCCAGCAGGGGACCCGGACCCTCAGAGGATGGCTACACCTTC. This chain uses TRBV5-1 with TRBJ1-2; perhaps TRBD1 as D (5 bases). Germline values: CDR1 SGHRS, CDR2 YFSETQ. V shed 5 bases and J shed 6 bases, with 20 bases lying between them. This CDR3 region has 15 residues.